One and the same sample provided the 24 T cell receptor beta chains below, sequenced in a study of T cells in Graves' hyperthyroidism and ophthalmopathy. Amplified TCR beta CDR3 regions derived from RNA transcripts. First-round RT-PCR of the TCR CDR3 relied on the HTBI primer set. TCRdb re-derived calls from the multiplex PCR reads in MiXCR, one entry per CDR3 protein. Here the sample spans fewer than 650,000 distinct CDR3 sequences, approximately 15% being singletons. Sequences were obtained from blood. These TCRs come from a woman aged 25 to 39 with Graves' hyperthyroidism that later progressed to Graves' ophthalmopathy.

This clonotype was counted many times. The chain links TRBV20-1 to TRBJ1-6; D remains unclear. Germline V gene sequence: CDR1 DFQATT, CDR2 SNEGSKA (reference sequence). This CDR3 contains 17 residues. Between the trimmed V and J ends, which lost 6 bases and 0 bases, there was a span of 18 bases. The CDR3 reads CSAPSWEGDSYNSPLHF. DNA of the CDR3: TGCAGTGCCCCCAGTTGGGAGGGAGACTCCTATAATTCACCCCTCCACTTT.

This clonotype came up many times. The V gene is TRBV12-3 or TRBV12-4, the J gene TRBJ2-1, with 7 bases aligning to TRBD2. CDR3 length: 14 residues. The V and J ends lost 3 bases and 5 bases, in that order; junction bases with no gene match: 4. CDR3 in amino acids: CASSFGGSHNEQFF. The CDR3 DNA reads as TGTGCCAGCAGTTTCGGCGGGAGTCACAATGAGCAGTTCTTC.

As regards this clonotype: One base away lies a much larger clone, so this may be a sequencing read error. No conserved phenylalanine or tryptophan ends this CDR3, so it is likely a read error. The gene calls are TRBV7-2 and TRBJ2-5; maybe TRBD2 (6 bases). Per the germline V gene, CDR1 is SGHTA and CDR2 is FQGNSA. This CDR3 contains 14 residues. V shed 1 base and J shed 2 bases, with 8 bases lying between them. The chain's CDR3 is CASSLDAGQETQYL. The CDR3 coding sequence is TGTGCCAGCAGCTTAGATGCGGGGCAAGAGACCCAGTACCTC.

This clonotype was seen at least ten times. The rearrangement uses TRBV27 and TRBJ2-1; 7 bases line up with TRBD1. The CDR3 extends over 14 amino acids. The J segment lost 6 bases and the V segment lost 7 bases, leaving 9 bases of the junction unmatched. Germline V gene data show CDR1 as MNHEY and CDR2 as SMNVEV (reference sequence). The DNA for the CDR3 is TGTGCCAGCACCACAGGGGTCCGGAGCAATGAGCAGTTCTTC. Residues: CASTTGVRSNEQFF.

This clonotype was found a few times. The chain has TRBV24-1 and TRBJ2-1, with TRBD2 identical over 10 bases. The CDR3 totals 14 residues. Trimming at V came to 7 bases and at J to 10 bases, leaving 9 bases not matched to a gene. Germline CDR1 and CDR2: KGHDR and SFDVKD. The CDR3 region is CATSQAGGPWEQFF. For the CDR3, the DNA is TGTGCCACCAGCCAAGCGGGAGGGCCATGGGAGCAGTTCTTC.

This clonotype came up a few times. The rearrangement joins TRBV9 to TRBJ2-7; no clear D. Germline loops: CDR1 SGDLS, CDR2 YYNGEE. The CDR3 has 18 amino acids. V shed 0 bases and J shed 0 bases, with 19 bases lying between them. The CDR3 sequence: CASSVAERNRLSSYEQYF. The CDR3 DNA follows: TGTGCCAGCAGCGTAGCTGAACGGAATCGGTTGAGCTCCTACGAGCAGTACTTC.

The table lists this clonotype with a few counts. J is TRBJ2-6 and V is TRBV19, with 10 bases identical to TRBD1. Trimming at V came to 3 bases and at J to 2 bases, leaving 7 bases not matched to a gene. Germline CDR1 is LNHDA and CDR2 is SQIVND (reference sequence). The CDR3 covers 18 residues. The chain's CDR3 is CASSMGRQGAPGANVLTF. The CDR3, as DNA: TGTGCCAGTAGTATGGGCCGACAGGGGGCCCCTGGGGCCAACGTCCTGACTTTC.

The chain recombines TRBV5-6 with TRBJ2-1; unclear D gene. CDR3 length: 17 amino acids. CDR1 and CDR2 from the germline V gene are SGHDT and YYEEEE. The ends were cut back, 0 bases at V and 3 bases at J, with 16 bases in the middle. CDR3 amino acids: CASSLGRVVSFYNEQFF. DNA for the CDR3: TGTGCCAGCAGCTTGGGACGGGTAGTGAGTTTCTACAATGAGCAGTTCTTC.

This clonotype has just one count. The V call is TRBV19, the J call TRBJ2-2, with 7 positions matching TRBD2. The germline V gene has CDR1 LNHDA and CDR2 SQIVND (reference sequence). Trimming cost V 1 base and J 4 bases; bases outside gene matches: 6. The CDR3 is 16 amino acids. CDR3 residues: CASSIGTGGRTGELFF. In DNA form, the CDR3 reads TGTGCCAGTAGTATAGGAACGGGAGGCCGCACCGGGGAGCTGTTTTTT.

This clonotype showed up many times. The genes are TRBV5-4 and TRBJ2-1; D perhaps matches TRBD2 (5 bases). The CDR3 loop spans 14 amino acids. V shed 4 bases and J shed 2 bases, with 10 bases lying between them. Germline CDR1 and CDR2: SGHNT and YYREEE (reference sequence). DNA for the CDR3: TGTGCCAGCAGCGTGGTAGCGACCTACAATGAGCAGTTCTTC. It specifies CASSVVATYNEQFF.

The gene calls are TRBV5-6 and TRBJ2-1; the D gene is possibly TRBD2 (5 bases). V dropped 2 bases and J dropped 6 bases, with 15 bases sitting between them. This CDR3 contains 15 residues. CDR1 is SGHDT, CDR2 YYEEEE, per germline. CDR3 DNA: TGTGCCAGCAGCTTCGGCCTTAGCGTCTGCAATGAGCAGTTCTTC. It encodes CASSFGLSVCNEQFF.

The table lists this clonotype with many counts. The chain links TRBV7-9 to TRBJ1-2, with TRBD1 identical over 7 bases. V shed 5 bases and J 3 bases; nucleotides not matched to a gene: 3. The germline gives CDR1 SEHNR, CDR2 FQNEAQ (reference sequence). The CDR3 covers 13 residues. CDR3 region: CASSHRGDYGYTF. The CDR3 DNA reads as TGTGCCAGCAGCCACAGGGGTGACTATGGCTACACCTTC.

The CDR3 sequence: CASSFEGRGDTQYF. DNA of the CDR3: TGTGCCAGCAGTTTCGAAGGGAGGGGAGATACGCAGTATTTT. The chain joins TRBV27 to TRBJ2-3, with 7 bases fitting TRBD2. The J segment lost 5 bases and the V segment lost 3 bases, leaving 5 bases of the junction unmatched. The CDR3 is 14 amino acids. Germline V CDR1 and CDR2: MNHEY, SMNVEV (reference sequence).

This clonotype was detected many times. This chain connects TRBV27 to TRBJ1-2, with D possibly TRBD1 on 5 matching bases. Trimming removed 6 bases at V and 7 bases at J, with 21 bases between. This CDR3 is built from 15 residues. CDR1 and CDR2 (germline): MNHEY, SMNVEV (reference sequence). CDR3 residues: CASSGLSIPGGGYTF. The CDR3 coding sequence is TGTGCCAGCAGCGGACTGTCGATCCCCGGGGGTGGCTACACCTTC.

This clonotype was observed many times. The V call is TRBV28, the J call TRBJ2-7; 8 nucleotides align to TRBD1. V lost 6 bases, J lost 5 bases, and 9 bases stayed unmatched. This CDR3 has 14 residues. Germline values: CDR1 MDHEN, CDR2 SYDVKM. This chain's CDR3 is CASRTGQASNEQYF. In DNA, the CDR3 is TGTGCCAGCAGGACGGGACAGGCTTCCAACGAGCAGTACTTC.

This clonotype appeared a few times. The gene calls are TRBV19 and TRBJ1-1; no firm D call. There are 11 residues in the CDR3. The germline gives CDR1 LNHDA, CDR2 SQIVND (reference sequence). The ends were cut back, 1 base at V and 9 bases at J, with 6 bases in the middle. CDR3: CASSIAGKAFF. CDR3 nucleotide sequence: TGTGCCAGTAGTATAGCGGGGAAAGCTTTCTTT.

This clonotype occurred once. The V gene is TRBV6-1, the J gene TRBJ2-1, with TRBD2 identical over 10 bases. The CDR3 totals 14 residues. Trimming cost V 5 bases and J 5 bases; bases outside gene matches: 3. Per germline, CDR1 MNHNS and CDR2 SASEGT. CDR3 amino acids: CASSKREGHNEQFF. The CDR3 coding sequence is TGTGCCAGCAGTAAGCGGGAGGGCCACAATGAGCAGTTCTTC.

This clonotype was seen a handful of times. This sequence joins TRBV9 and TRBJ1-2, with a tentative D call TRBD1 (6 bases). Between the trimmed V and J ends, which lost 0 bases and 5 bases, there was a span of 20 bases. Germline CDR1 is SGDLS and CDR2 is YYNGEE. The CDR3 length is 17 residues. The CDR3: CASSVAESEDRRYGYTF. The CDR3 nucleotides are TGTGCCAGCAGCGTAGCGGAGTCGGAGGACAGAAGATATGGCTACACCTTC. Complete variable domain (other parts from reference TRBV9 and TRBJ1-2): DSGVTQTPKHLITATGQRVTLRCSPRSGDLSVYWYQQSLDQGLQFLIQYYNGEERAKGNILERFSAQQFPDLHSELNLSSLELGDSALYFCASSVAESEDRRYGYTFGSGTRLTVV.

To note about this clonotype: This could be a read error, since a much larger clone is one nucleotide away. The chain is built from TRBV3-1 and TRBJ1-1; TRBD1 is a possible D gene (5 bases). CDR3 length equals 14 residues. Germline-derived CDR1 and CDR2 are LGHDT and YNNKEL (reference sequence). CDR3 coding DNA: TGTGCCAGCGGCCACGGACACCTGAACACTGAAGCTTTCTTT. Translation gives CASGHGHLNTEAFF.

The CDR3 DNA reads as TGTGCCAGCAATTCGGGGGGGTACAATGAGCAGTTCTTC. Protein product: CASNSGGYNEQFF. V gene TRBV6-2 or TRBV6-3 combines with J gene TRBJ2-1; 8 nucleotides align to TRBD2. Per the germline V gene, CDR1 is MNHEY and CDR2 is SVGEGT. This CDR3 comprises 13 residues. V lost 7 bases and J lost 4; bases outside the gene matches: 3.

In this sample, this clonotype turned up a few times. The rearrangement joins TRBV12-3 or TRBV12-4 to TRBJ2-7, with D possibly being TRBD1 (6 bases). V lost 6 bases and J lost 2, with 14 bases in between. This CDR3 spans 14 amino acids. CDR3 coding DNA: TGTGCCAGCAGGCACGACAGGAGAACCTACGAGCAGTACTTC. It encodes CASRHDRRTYEQYF.

V is TRBV6-1 and J is TRBJ1-1; D remains ambiguous. Germline V gene lookup returns CDR1 MNHNS and CDR2 SASEGT. Trimming pared 6 bases from V and 3 bases from J, leaving 14 bases between. This CDR3 comprises 14 residues. Here the CDR3 reads CASSDGSMDTEAFF. In DNA, the CDR3 is TGTGCCAGCAGCGACGGTTCCATGGACACTGAAGCTTTCTTT.

This clonotype has ten or more counts. The chain employs TRBV3-1 and TRBJ1-1; D is possibly TRBD1 (5 bases). V lost 5 bases and J 1 base, leaving 11 bases between the germline ends. Per germline, CDR1 LGHDT and CDR2 YNNKEL (reference sequence). The CDR3 is made up of 14 amino acids. In DNA form, the CDR3 reads TGTGCCAGCAGCGCCAGGGAGGGGAACACTGAAGCTTTCTTT. It translates to CASSAREGNTEAFF.

The rearrangement joins TRBV5-6 to TRBJ1-5, with D possibly matching TRBD1 (5 bases). Germline lookup yields CDR1 SGHDT and CDR2 YYEEEE. The ends were cut back, 4 bases at V and 1 base at J, with 18 bases in the middle. This CDR3 contains 17 residues. CDR3 in amino acids: CASSPGEGRGSNQPQHF. CDR3 DNA sequence: TGTGCCAGCAGCCCGGGAGAGGGGCGAGGGAGCAATCAGCCCCAGCATTTT.